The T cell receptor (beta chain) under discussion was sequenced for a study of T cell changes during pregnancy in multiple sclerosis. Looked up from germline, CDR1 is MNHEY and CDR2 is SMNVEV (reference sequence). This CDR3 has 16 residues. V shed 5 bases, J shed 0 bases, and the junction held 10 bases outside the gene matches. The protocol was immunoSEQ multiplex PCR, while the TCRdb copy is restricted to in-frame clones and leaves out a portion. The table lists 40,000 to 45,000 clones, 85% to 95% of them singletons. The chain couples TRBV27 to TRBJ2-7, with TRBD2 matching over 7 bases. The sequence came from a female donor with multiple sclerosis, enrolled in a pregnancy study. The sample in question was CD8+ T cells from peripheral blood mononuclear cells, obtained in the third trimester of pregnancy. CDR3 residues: CASSPSSGLVSYEQYF. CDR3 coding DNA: TGTGCCAGCAGTCCTTCGTCCGGACTAGTCTCCTACGAGCAGTACTTC.